A single sample is the source of the 2 T cell receptor beta chains below, sequenced in a study of blood T cells in healthy people across ages. Through a sample-barcoded 5' primer and a J-beta primer mix, a second PCR was run for about 6 to 12 cycles. TCRdb called the 5' RACE reads again in MiXCR, with one record for every CDR3 protein. This sample has 1.5 million to 1.9 million distinct CDR3 sequences, with roughly 43% found just once. Source material: blood. The receptors come from a woman between 18 and 29 years old in good health.

There are a few counts of this clonotype. This rearrangement joins TRBV25-1 to TRBJ1-1, with 9 bases fitting TRBD1. CDR3 length: 15 amino acids. V dropped 4 bases and J dropped 6; count of bases not matched to a gene: 9. Germline lookup yields CDR1 MGHDK and CDR2 SYGVNS. CDR3 loop: CASSASTGGSSEAFF. CDR3 coding DNA: TGTGCCAGCAGTGCCTCGACAGGGGGAAGCTCTGAAGCTTTCTTT.

The table lists this clonotype with a few counts. This chain uses TRBV29-1 with TRBJ1-1, with TRBD1 identical over 10 bases. CDR3 size: 14 residues. V was pared by 0 bases and J by 11 bases, with 9 bases of the junction left unmatched. CDR1 and CDR2 (germline): SQVTM, ANQGSEA. The CDR3 region is CSVEDFGQGGLAFF. CDR3 nucleotide sequence: TGCAGCGTTGAAGATTTTGGACAGGGGGGTTTGGCTTTCTTT.